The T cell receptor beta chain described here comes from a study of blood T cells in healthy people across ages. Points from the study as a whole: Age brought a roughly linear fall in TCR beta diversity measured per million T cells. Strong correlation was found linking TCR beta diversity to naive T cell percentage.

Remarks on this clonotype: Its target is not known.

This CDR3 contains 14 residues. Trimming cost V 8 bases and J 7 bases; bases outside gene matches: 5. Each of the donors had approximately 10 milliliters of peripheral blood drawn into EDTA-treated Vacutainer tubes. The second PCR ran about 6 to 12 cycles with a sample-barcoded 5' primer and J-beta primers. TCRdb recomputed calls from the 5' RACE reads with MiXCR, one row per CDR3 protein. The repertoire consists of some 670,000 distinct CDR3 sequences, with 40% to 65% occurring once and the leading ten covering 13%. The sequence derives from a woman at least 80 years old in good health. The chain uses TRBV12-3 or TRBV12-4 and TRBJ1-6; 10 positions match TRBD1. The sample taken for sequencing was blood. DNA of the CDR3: TGTGCCAGCGGGGACAGGGGTCAAAATTCACCCCTCCACTTT. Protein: CASGDRGQNSPLHF.